These 11 T cell receptor beta chains were sequenced from one sample in a study of circulating and synovial CD4+ cells in juvenile arthritis. TCRdb keeps only in-frame clones here, not all; method: immunoSEQ multiplex PCR. The sample holds 15,000 to 20,000 clones, about 90% seen once. Sequences were obtained from CD4+ T cells from blood. The receptors were gathered from a human donor with juvenile idiopathic arthritis.

The chain employs TRBV5-1 and TRBJ2-3; 10 nucleotides align to TRBD2. This CDR3 region has 16 residues. Germline lookup yields CDR1 SGHRS and CDR2 YFSETQ. The V and J ends lost 4 bases and 5 bases, in that order; junction bases with no gene match: 10. The CDR3 nucleotides are TGCGCCAGCAGCGTGGGGGCTAGCGGGAGTGTAGATACGCAGTATTTT. Its translation is CASSVGASGSVDTQYF.

The count of this clone is one. V is TRBV18 and J is TRBJ2-3, with TRBD2 identical over 11 bases. Looked up from germline, CDR1 is KGHSH and CDR2 is LQKENI. The trim removed 0 bases at V and 4 bases at J, leaving 6 bases unmatched. The CDR3 is 17 amino acids. The DNA for the CDR3 is TGTGCCAGCTCACCACCCCTGGCTAGCGGGGGGTCAGATACGCAGTATTTT. It codes for CASSPPLASGGSDTQYF.

The CDR3 protein is CASNLGSGRGGETQYF. The CDR3 DNA follows: TGTGCCAGCAACCTCGGCAGCGGGAGAGGGGGGGAGACCCAGTACTTC. The chain couples TRBV5-5 to TRBJ2-5; 8 positions match TRBD2. V was clipped by 6 bases and J by 5 bases; unmatched bases: 15. Germline CDR1 reads SGHKS; CDR2 reads YYEKEE (reference sequence). The CDR3 extends over 16 amino acids.

This CDR3 is CASSHRPGTGSYEQYF. The CDR3 DNA follows: TGTGCCAGCAGCCACAGGCCTGGGACAGGGTCCTACGAGCAGTACTTC. V is TRBV9 and J is TRBJ2-7, with 9 bases matching TRBD1. The germline V gene encodes CDR1 SGDLS and CDR2 YYNGEE. The CDR3 is 16 residues long. Trimming removed 4 bases from V and 1 base from J; junction bases left unmatched: 9.

J is TRBJ1-2 and V is TRBV20-1; D possibly corresponds to TRBD1 (5 bases). V was trimmed by 3 bases and J by 8 bases, leaving 10 bases between them. Germline CDR1 reads DFQATT; CDR2 reads SNEGSKA (reference sequence). The CDR3 sequence is 11 residues long. The CDR3 DNA reads as TGCAGTGCTAGCTCGGCAGGGGGCTACACCTTC. Amino acid sequence: CSASSAGGYTF.

V is TRBV12-5 and J is TRBJ1-2, with a weak D call TRBD1 (6 bases). V gave up 1 base and J gave up 2 bases, with 11 bases separating them. This CDR3 has 15 amino acids. CDR1 and CDR2 from the germline V gene are LGHNT and FRNRAP. This CDR3 is CASGLGTGPNYGYTF. The CDR3 nucleotides read TGTGCTAGTGGTTTGGGAACAGGGCCGAACTATGGCTACACCTTC.

The chain combines TRBV5-4 with TRBJ2-5; 8 bases agree with TRBD2. V lost 0 bases and J lost 5; bases outside the gene matches: 6. Germline-derived CDR1 and CDR2 are SGHNT and YYREEE (reference sequence). The CDR3 totals 15 residues. The CDR3 loop reads CASSLAGGAGETQYF. The CDR3 nucleotides read TGTGCCAGCAGCTTGGCCGGGGGGGCGGGGGAGACCCAGTACTTC.

The rearrangement joins TRBV7-8 to TRBJ2-3; 11 positions match TRBD2. The CDR3 consists of 19 residues. J was trimmed by 1 base and V by 5 bases; bases with no gene match: 14. Germline V gene data show CDR1 as SGHVS and CDR2 as FQNEAQ. CDR3 loop: CASSTNLAGGRLGTDTQYF. CDR3 DNA: TGTGCCAGCAGCACCAACCTAGCGGGGGGCCGACTGGGCACAGATACGCAGTATTTT.

CDR3 region: CASTQGSNYGYTF. CDR3 in DNA: TGTGCCAGCACCCAGGGGTCCAACTATGGCTACACCTTC. This chain links TRBV9 with TRBJ1-2; possible D gene TRBD1, 6 bases. The CDR3 covers 13 residues. Deletions cut 6 bases from V and 2 bases from J, with 11 bases between. Per germline, CDR1 SGDLS and CDR2 YYNGEE. Filled out from reference TRBV9 and TRBJ1-2, the complete variable domain reads DSGVTQTPKHLITATGQRVTLRCSPRSGDLSVYWYQQSLDQGLQFLIQYYNGEERAKGNILERFSAQQFPDLHSELNLSSLELGDSALYFCASTQGSNYGYTFGSGTRLTVV.

This chain uses TRBV5-1 with TRBJ1-4; 8 bases align to TRBD1. In germline, CDR1 is SGHRS, CDR2 YFSETQ. The J segment lost 7 bases and the V segment lost 2 bases, leaving 7 bases of the junction unmatched. This CDR3 is 15 amino acids long. The CDR3: CASSLEQGAGEKLFF. The CDR3 DNA reads as TGCGCCAGCAGCTTAGAGCAGGGGGCAGGTGAAAAACTGTTTTTT.

This clone was observed a handful of times. The rearrangement joins TRBV18 to TRBJ1-4; tentatively, D is TRBD1 (6 bases). Trimming shortened V by 2 bases and J by 5 bases, and 12 bases separated the two germline ends. The CDR3 extends over 15 amino acids. Germline V gene lookup returns CDR1 KGHSH and CDR2 LQKENI. CDR3 bases: TGTGCCAGCTCACCAAGACAGGCGCTAAATGAAAAACTGTTTTTT. It encodes CASSPRQALNEKLFF.